This T cell receptor beta chain is from a study of blood T cell repertoires in COVID-19. Study as a whole: The United States, Italy and Spain supplied acute and convalescent COVID-19 samples.

Per the authors' pipeline: For nucleated cells, counts were estimated from reference gene primer amplification. The data were produced by immunoSEQ multiplex PCR, yet TCRdb's version contains in-frame clones alone and is incomplete. V, J and clone size are taken as reported in that table, and D and trimming were inferred from the DNA itself. The sample carries about 42,000 clones, under 80% recorded once. The clonotype was recovered from a man at least 80 years old with acute or convalescent COVID-19. Source material: peripheral blood.

CDR3 bases: TGCAGCGTCAAACTCACAGATACGCAGTATTTT. The encoded protein is CSVKLTDTQYF. The V and J genes are TRBV29-1 and TRBJ2-3, with unresolved D. The V gene's germline CDR1 is SQVTM and CDR2 ANQGSEA. The CDR3 is 11 residues long. The germline V and J ends were trimmed by 6 bases and 2 bases, with 6 bases remaining between them.